The 18 T cell receptor beta chains reported below all come from one sample, sequenced in a study of OX40 agonist ivuxolimab in advanced cancers. Repertoires were generated with immunoSEQ multiplex PCR, while TCRdb's copy carries only in-frame clones and drops some. Among roughly 100,000 clones listed, about 90% were seen once. This material consisted of CD4+ or CD8+ T cells sorted from blood, taken in a trial of the OX40 agonist ivuxolimab. The source of these receptors is an adult with an advanced solid tumor such as melanoma, head and neck, liver or kidney cancer.

The chain has TRBV19 and TRBJ2-7, with 7 bases that match TRBD1. The V gene's germline CDR1 is LNHDA and CDR2 SQIVND (reference sequence). V lost 5 bases to trimming and J lost 4 bases; unmatched junction nucleotides: 11. CDR3 size: 15 residues. The DNA of the CDR3 is TGTGCCAGTAGTCCCAGCTTGACAGGGCCTTACGAGCAGTACTTC. Its protein is CASSPSLTGPYEQYF. Full variable domain (missing parts from reference TRBV19 and TRBJ2-7): DGGITQSPKYLFRKEGQNVTLSCEQNLNHDAMYWYRQDPGQGLRLIYYSQIVNDFQKGDIAEGYSVSREKKESFPLTVTSAQKNPTAFYLCASSPSLTGPYEQYFGPGTRLTVT.

V usage is TRBV19 and J usage is TRBJ2-3; TRBD2 aligns across 8 bases. The length of the CDR3 is 16 residues. Germline V gives CDR1 LNHDA, CDR2 SQIVND (reference sequence). V was clipped by 7 bases and J by 6 bases; unmatched bases: 15. CDR3 DNA: TGTGCCAGTACCCCGGTCGCCGGGAGGGGACTGGATACGCAGTATTTT. It translates to CASTPVAGRGLDTQYF.

The chain combines TRBV12-2 with TRBJ2-1; the table's TRBD2 call for D was not verified on the DNA. TRBV12-2 is classified as a pseudogene. The CDR3 is 13 residues long. This CDR3 is CASPVIGSTEQFF. The CDR3 bases are TGTGCAAGTCCCGTAATAGGGAGTACTGAGCAGTTCTTC.

The chain recombines TRBV9 with TRBJ1-6; 7 bases align to TRBD1. Germline loops: CDR1 SGDLS, CDR2 YYNGEE. Unmatched junction bases numbered 10, after V lost 4 bases and J lost 6 bases. This CDR3 has 16 residues. The CDR3 spells CASSLSQGGRNSPLHF. The DNA of the CDR3 is TGTGCCAGCAGCCTCTCCCAGGGGGGCCGTAATTCACCCCTCCACTTT.

This clone came up a few times. The chain has TRBV6-1 and TRBJ1-2, with D hard to call. Germline CDR1 reads MNHNS; CDR2 reads SASEGT. V lost 3 bases and J 5 bases, leaving 13 bases between the germline ends. This CDR3 comprises 14 residues. The CDR3 loop is CASSDLDVGYGYTF. The CDR3, as DNA: TGTGCCAGCAGTGATCTGGACGTCGGATATGGCTACACCTTC.

The chain uses TRBV2 and TRBJ1-1, with D possibly matching TRBD1 (5 bases). This CDR3 has 13 amino acids. Trimming shortened V by 1 base and J by 6 bases, and 9 bases separated the two germline ends. The germline V gene has CDR1 SNHLY and CDR2 FYNNEI. CDR3 nucleotides: TGTGCCAGCAGTGAAGGACAGTTCCCTGAAGCTTTCTTT. Its protein product is CASSEGQFPEAFF.

This clone has only one observation. The J gene is TRBJ2-4, the V gene TRBV21-1; TRBD2 is the table's D call and was not checked against the DNA. TRBV21-1 is annotated as a pseudogene. The CDR3 length is 18 residues. The CDR3 bases are TGTGCCAGCAGCAAAAAGGAGGCCCTAGCGGGAGTAAAAAACATTCAGTACTTC. Translation gives CASSKKEALAGVKNIQYF.

The chain carries TRBV30 and TRBJ2-2, with D possibly called TRBD1 or TRBD2 (5 bases each). V shed 3 bases and J shed 2 bases, with 7 bases lying between them. The CDR3 contains 13 residues. The germline CDR1 and CDR2 sequences are GTSNPN and SVGIG (reference sequence). This CDR3 reads CAWRRGNTGELFF. As DNA, the CDR3 is TGTGCCTGGAGGAGGGGAAACACCGGGGAGCTGTTTTTT.

The chain has TRBV9 and TRBJ2-1; 11 positions match TRBD2. Losses at the gene ends were 6 bases for V and 9 bases for J; bases not matched to a gene: 14. CDR1 and CDR2 (germline): SGDLS, YYNGEE. This CDR3 is built from 16 residues. The CDR3 spells CASTNTLAGVGSEQFF. Written as DNA, the CDR3 is TGTGCCAGCACCAACACACTAGCGGGAGTGGGTAGTGAGCAGTTCTTC.

The rearrangement joins TRBV27 to TRBJ2-7; D is ambiguous. V was trimmed by 6 bases and J by 2 bases, leaving 14 bases between them. Germline values: CDR1 MNHEY, CDR2 SMNVEV (reference sequence). The CDR3 length is 14 residues. CDR3: CASSPWTAAYEQYF. The CDR3 DNA sequence: TGTGCCAGCAGCCCCTGGACCGCAGCCTACGAGCAGTACTTC.

The genes are TRBV11-2 and TRBJ2-7; 10 bases agree with TRBD1. The length of the CDR3 is 15 residues. Trimming removed 5 bases from V and 2 bases from J; junction bases left unmatched: 6. The germline V gene encodes CDR1 SGHAT and CDR2 FQNNGV. CDR3 region: CASSLGGQGTYEQYF. The CDR3 DNA follows: TGTGCCAGCAGCCTGGGGGGACAGGGGACCTACGAGCAGTACTTC.

The chain uses TRBV30 and TRBJ2-7; tentative D call: TRBD2 (6 bases). Germline CDR1 is GTSNPN and CDR2 is SVGIG (reference sequence). Deletions cut 5 bases from V and 0 bases from J, with 17 bases between. This CDR3 is built from 15 residues. CDR3 in DNA: TGTGCCTGGCAGACGCGGGACCTAAGCTCCTACGAGCAGTACTTC. Translation: CAWQTRDLSSYEQYF.

As DNA, the CDR3 is TGTGCCAGCAGCTTCGCGAGGCTGGACAATGAGCAGTTCTTC. Translating gives CASSFARLDNEQFF. This rearrangement joins TRBV11-3 to TRBJ2-1; no clear D. Germline lookup yields CDR1 SGHNT and CDR2 YENEEA. Trimming removed 3 bases at V and 5 bases at J, with 11 bases between. The length of the CDR3 is 14 residues.

Only one count was recorded for this clone. The genes are TRBV6-6 and TRBJ2-3, with 7 bases fitting TRBD1. J lost 1 base, V lost 5 bases, and 9 bases had no gene match. Germline V CDR1 and CDR2: MNHNY, SVGAGI (reference sequence). This CDR3 has 16 residues. Written as DNA, the CDR3 is TGTGCCAGCAGTCGGCAACAGGGGATCGGCACAGATACGCAGTATTTT. This sequence encodes CASSRQQGIGTDTQYF.

The chain carries TRBV2 and TRBJ2-1, with D perhaps being TRBD1 or TRBD2 (5 bases each). V shed 7 bases and J shed 8 bases, with 12 bases lying between them. The CDR3 extends over 12 amino acids. In germline, CDR1 is SNHLY, CDR2 FYNNEI. The CDR3 coding sequence is TGTGCCAGCAATTTGTTGGGGGATGAGCAGTTCTTC. Protein sequence: CASNLLGDEQFF.

This clone is a singleton in its sample. The chain is built from TRBV9 and TRBJ2-1; D perhaps matches TRBD2 (5 bases). The CDR3 is 13 residues long. Germline V gives CDR1 SGDLS, CDR2 YYNGEE. V was shortened by 1 base and J by 6 bases, with 8 bases between the two germline ends. The CDR3 DNA follows: TGTGCCAGCAGCGTATCTAGCATCAATGAGCAGTTCTTC. Protein: CASSVSSINEQFF.

The chain employs TRBV5-1 and TRBJ2-2; D is tentatively TRBD1 or TRBD2 (5 bases each). This CDR3 spans 16 amino acids. The germline V gene has CDR1 SGHRS and CDR2 YFSETQ. V was clipped by 0 bases and J by 5 bases, with 14 bases between them. This chain's CDR3 is CASSLATGLGTGELFF. The CDR3 DNA follows: TGCGCCAGCAGCTTGGCAACGGGGCTGGGGACCGGGGAGCTGTTTTTT.

This rearrangement joins TRBV18 to TRBJ1-1; D gene unclear. Trimming removed 6 bases from V and 4 bases from J, with 6 bases in between. Germline lookup yields CDR1 KGHSH and CDR2 LQKENI. The CDR3 is 11 residues long. CDR3 sequence: CASSQSTEAFF. The CDR3 region has the DNA TGTGCCAGCTCCCAAAGCACTGAAGCTTTCTTT. Combining the CDR3 with reference TRBV18 and TRBJ1-1 gives the whole variable domain NAGVMQNPRHLVRRRGQEARLRCSPMKGHSHVYWYRQLPEEGLKFMVYLQKENIIDESGMPKERFSAEFPKEGPSILRIQQVVRGDSAAYFCASSQSTEAFFGQGTRLTVV.